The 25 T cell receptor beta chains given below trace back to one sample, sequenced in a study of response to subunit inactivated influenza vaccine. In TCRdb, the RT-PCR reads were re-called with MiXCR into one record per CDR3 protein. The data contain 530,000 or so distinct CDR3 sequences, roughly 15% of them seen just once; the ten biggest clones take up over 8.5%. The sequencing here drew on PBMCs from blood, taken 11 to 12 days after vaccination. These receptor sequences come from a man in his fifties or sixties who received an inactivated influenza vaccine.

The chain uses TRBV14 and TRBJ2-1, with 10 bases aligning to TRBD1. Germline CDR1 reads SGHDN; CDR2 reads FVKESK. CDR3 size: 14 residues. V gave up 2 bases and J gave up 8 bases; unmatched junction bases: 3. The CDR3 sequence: CASSQLTGGDEQFF. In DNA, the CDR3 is TGTGCCAGCAGCCAACTGACAGGGGGCGATGAGCAGTTCTTC.

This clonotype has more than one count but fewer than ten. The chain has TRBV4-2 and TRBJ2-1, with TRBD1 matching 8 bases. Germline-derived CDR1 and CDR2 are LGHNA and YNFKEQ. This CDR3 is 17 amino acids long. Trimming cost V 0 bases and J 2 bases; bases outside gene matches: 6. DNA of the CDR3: TGTGCCAGCAGCCAAGATCTAACAGGGGGACCCTACAATGAGCAGTTCTTC. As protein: CASSQDLTGGPYNEQFF.

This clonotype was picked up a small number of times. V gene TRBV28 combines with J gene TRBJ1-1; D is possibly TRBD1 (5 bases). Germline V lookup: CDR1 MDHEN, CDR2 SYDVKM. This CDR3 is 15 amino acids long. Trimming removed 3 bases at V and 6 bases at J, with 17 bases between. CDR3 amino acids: CASSFEFREDPEAFF. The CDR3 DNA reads TGTGCCAGCAGTTTCGAGTTCAGGGAGGACCCTGAAGCTTTCTTT.

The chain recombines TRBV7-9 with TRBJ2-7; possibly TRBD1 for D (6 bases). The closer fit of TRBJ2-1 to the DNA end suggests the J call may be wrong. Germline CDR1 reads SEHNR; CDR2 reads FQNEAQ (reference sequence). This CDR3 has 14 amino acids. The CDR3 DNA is TGTGCCAGCAGCTCGACCGGGACATCGTGGGAGCAGTTCTTC. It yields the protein CASSSTGTSWEQFF.

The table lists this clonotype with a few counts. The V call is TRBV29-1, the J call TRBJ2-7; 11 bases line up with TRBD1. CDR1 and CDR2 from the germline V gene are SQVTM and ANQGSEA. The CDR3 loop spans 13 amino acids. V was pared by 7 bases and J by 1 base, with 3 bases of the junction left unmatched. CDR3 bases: TGCAGCGGGGGACAGGGGGAATCCTACGAGCAGTACTTC. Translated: CSGGQGESYEQYF.

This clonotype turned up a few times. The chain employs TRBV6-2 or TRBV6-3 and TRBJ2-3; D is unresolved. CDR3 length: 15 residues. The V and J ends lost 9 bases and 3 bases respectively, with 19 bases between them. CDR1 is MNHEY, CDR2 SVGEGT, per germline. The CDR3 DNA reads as TGTGCCAGTCAGCGACTGAATTCACTTACAGATACGCAGTATTTT. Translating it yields CASQRLNSLTDTQYF.

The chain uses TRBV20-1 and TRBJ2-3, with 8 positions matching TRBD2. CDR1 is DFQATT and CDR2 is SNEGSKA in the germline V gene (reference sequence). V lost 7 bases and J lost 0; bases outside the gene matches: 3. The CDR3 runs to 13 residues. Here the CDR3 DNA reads TGCAGTGTTAGCGGGGCTAGCACAGATACGCAGTATTTT. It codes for CSVSGASTDTQYF.

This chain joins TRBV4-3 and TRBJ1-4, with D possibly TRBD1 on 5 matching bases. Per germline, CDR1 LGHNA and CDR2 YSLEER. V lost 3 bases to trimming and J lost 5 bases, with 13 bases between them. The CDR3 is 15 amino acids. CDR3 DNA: TGCGCCAGCAGCCAGTTCCGGGGCACGAATGAAAAACTGTTTTTT. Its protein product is CASSQFRGTNEKLFF.

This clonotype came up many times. CDR3 sequence (DNA): TGTGCCAGCAGCCAACGGACAAATGAGCAGTTCTTC. It translates to CASSQRTNEQFF. The V and J genes are TRBV14 and TRBJ2-1; tentatively, D is TRBD1 (5 bases). Germline values: CDR1 SGHDN, CDR2 FVKESK. Trimming took 2 bases from V and 7 from J, leaving 6 bases between them. CDR3 length: 12 amino acids.

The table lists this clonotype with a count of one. The CDR3 spells CASTRPYTGELFF. CDR3 nucleotides: TGTGCCAGCACCAGACCCTACACCGGGGAGCTGTTTTTT. The rearrangement joins TRBV25-1 to TRBJ2-2; D not certain. With 7 bases removed from V and 3 bases from J, the gap between germline ends came to 9 bases. Germline V gene lookup returns CDR1 MGHDK and CDR2 SYGVNS. The CDR3 extends over 13 amino acids.

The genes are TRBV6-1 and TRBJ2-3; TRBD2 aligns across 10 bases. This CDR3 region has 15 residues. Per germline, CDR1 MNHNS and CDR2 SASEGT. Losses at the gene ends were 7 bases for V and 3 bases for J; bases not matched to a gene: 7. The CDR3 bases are TGTGCCAGCAACCTTAGCGGGGGGAGGACAGATACGCAGTATTTT. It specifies CASNLSGGRTDTQYF.

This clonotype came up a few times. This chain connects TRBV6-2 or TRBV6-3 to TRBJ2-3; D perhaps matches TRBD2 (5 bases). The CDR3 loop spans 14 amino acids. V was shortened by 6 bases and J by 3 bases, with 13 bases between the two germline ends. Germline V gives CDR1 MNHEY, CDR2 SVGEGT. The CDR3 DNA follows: TGTGCCAGCAGCTACCGGACTGCGACAGATACGCAGTATTTT. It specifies CASSYRTATDTQYF.

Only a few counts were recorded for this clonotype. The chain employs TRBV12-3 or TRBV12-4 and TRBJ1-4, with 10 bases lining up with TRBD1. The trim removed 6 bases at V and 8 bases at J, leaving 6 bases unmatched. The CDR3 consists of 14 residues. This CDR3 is CASRKRQGAEKLFF. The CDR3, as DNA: TGTGCCAGCAGGAAAAGACAGGGGGCGGAAAAACTGTTTTTT.

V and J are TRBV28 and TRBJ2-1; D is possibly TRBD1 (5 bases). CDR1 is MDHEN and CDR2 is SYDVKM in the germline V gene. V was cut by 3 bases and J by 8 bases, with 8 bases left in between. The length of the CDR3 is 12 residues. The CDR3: CASSFQGYEQFF. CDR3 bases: TGTGCCAGCAGTTTCCAGGGTTATGAGCAGTTCTTC.

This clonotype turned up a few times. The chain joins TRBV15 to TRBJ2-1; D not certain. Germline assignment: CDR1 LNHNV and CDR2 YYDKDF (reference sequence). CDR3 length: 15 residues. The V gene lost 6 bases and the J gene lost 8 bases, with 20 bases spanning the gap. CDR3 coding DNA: TGTGCCACCAGTACCCACCCATCTCCTGGGTATGAGCAGTTCTTC. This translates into CATSTHPSPGYEQFF.

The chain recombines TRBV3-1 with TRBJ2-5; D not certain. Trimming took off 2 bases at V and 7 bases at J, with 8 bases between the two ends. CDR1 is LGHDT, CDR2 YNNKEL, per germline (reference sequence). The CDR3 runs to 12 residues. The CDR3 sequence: CASSQTSGTQYF. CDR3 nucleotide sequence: TGTGCCAGCAGCCAAACCAGTGGGACCCAGTACTTC.

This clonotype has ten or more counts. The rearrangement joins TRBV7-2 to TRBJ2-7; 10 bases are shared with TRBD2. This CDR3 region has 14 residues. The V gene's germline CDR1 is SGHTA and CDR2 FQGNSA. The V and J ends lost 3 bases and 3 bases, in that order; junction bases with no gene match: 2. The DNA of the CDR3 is TGTGCCAGCAGCTTGAGCGGGAGGGTCTACGAGCAGTACTTC. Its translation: CASSLSGRVYEQYF.

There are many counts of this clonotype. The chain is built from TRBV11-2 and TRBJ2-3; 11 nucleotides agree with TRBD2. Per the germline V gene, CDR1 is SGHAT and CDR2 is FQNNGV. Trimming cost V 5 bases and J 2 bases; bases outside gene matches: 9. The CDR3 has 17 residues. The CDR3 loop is CASSRISGRAFTDTQYF. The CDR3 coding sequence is TGTGCCAGCAGCAGAATTAGCGGGAGGGCCTTCACAGATACGCAGTATTTT.

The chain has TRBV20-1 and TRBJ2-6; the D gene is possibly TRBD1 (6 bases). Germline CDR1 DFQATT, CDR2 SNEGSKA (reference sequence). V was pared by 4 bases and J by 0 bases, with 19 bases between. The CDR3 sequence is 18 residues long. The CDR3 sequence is CSATRGAGVGSGANVLTF. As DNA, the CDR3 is TGCAGTGCTACCCGAGGGGCAGGGGTAGGCTCTGGGGCCAACGTCCTGACTTTC.

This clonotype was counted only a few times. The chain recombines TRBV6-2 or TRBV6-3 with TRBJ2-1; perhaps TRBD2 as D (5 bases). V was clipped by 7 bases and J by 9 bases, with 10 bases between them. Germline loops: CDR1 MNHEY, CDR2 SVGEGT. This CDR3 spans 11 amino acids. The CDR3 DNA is TGTGCCAGCATCCGGGGTGGTGAGCAGTTCTTC. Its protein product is CASIRGGEQFF.

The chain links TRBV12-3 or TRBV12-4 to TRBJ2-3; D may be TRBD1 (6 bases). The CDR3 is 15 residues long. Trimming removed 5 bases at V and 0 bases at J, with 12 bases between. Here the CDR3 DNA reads TGTGCCAGCAGTATTACAGGGTCCAGCACAGATACGCAGTATTTT. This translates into CASSITGSSTDTQYF.

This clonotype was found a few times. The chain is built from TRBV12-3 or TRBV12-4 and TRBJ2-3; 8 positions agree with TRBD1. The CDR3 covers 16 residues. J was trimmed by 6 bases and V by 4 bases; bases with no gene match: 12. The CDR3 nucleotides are TGTGCCAGCAGTTCCCCGTGGGACAGGCGGGCCGATACGCAGTATTTT. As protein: CASSSPWDRRADTQYF.

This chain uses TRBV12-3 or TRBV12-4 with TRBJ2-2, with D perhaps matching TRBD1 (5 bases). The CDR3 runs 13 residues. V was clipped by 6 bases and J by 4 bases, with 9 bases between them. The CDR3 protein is CASRQTATGELFF. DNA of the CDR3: TGTGCCAGCAGGCAGACAGCCACCGGGGAGCTGTTTTTT.

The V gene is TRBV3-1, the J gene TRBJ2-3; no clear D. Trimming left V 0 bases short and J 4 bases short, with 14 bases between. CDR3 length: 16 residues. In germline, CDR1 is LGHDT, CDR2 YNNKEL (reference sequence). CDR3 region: CASSQDLMASPDTQYF. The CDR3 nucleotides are TGTGCCAGCAGCCAAGATCTTATGGCTTCCCCAGATACGCAGTATTTT.

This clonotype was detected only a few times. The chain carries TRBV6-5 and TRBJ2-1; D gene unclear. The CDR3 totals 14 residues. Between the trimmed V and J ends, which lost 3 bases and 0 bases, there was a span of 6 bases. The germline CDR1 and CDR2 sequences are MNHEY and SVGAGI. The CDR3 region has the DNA TGTGCCAGCAGTTATGGCGCCTCCTACAATGAGCAGTTCTTC. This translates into CASSYGASYNEQFF.